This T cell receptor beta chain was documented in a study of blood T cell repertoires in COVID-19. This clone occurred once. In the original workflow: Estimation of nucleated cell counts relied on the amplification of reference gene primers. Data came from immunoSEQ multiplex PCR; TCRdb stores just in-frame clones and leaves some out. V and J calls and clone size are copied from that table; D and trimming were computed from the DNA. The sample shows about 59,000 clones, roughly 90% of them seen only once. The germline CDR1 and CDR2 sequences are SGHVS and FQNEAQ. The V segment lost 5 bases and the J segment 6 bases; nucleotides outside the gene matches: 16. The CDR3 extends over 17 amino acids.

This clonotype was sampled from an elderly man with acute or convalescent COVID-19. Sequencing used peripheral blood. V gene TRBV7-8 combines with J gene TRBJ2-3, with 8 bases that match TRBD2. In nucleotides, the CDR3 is TGTGCCAGCAGCCCCCACCGAGCAGCGGGGGCGAGGGATACGCAGTATTTT. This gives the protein CASSPHRAAGARDTQYF.